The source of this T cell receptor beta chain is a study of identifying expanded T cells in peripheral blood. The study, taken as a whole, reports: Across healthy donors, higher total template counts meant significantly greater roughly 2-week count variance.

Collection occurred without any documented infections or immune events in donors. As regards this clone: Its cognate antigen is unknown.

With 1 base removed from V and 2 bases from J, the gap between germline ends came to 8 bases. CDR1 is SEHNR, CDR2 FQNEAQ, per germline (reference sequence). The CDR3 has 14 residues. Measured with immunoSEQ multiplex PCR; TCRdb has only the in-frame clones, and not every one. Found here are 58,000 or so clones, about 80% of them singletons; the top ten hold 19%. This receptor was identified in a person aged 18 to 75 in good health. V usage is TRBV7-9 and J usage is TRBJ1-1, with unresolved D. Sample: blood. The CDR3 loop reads CASSLGGLNTEAFF. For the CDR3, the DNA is TGTGCCAGCAGCTTAGGCGGATTAAACACTGAAGCTTTCTTT. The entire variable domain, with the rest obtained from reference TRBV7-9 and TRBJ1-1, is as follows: DTGVSQNPRHKITKRGQNVTFRCDPISEHNRLYWYRQTLGQGPEFLTYFQNEAQLEKSRLLSDRFSAERPKGSFSTLEIQRTEQGDSAMYLCASSLGGLNTEAFFGQGTRLTVV.